This TCR beta chain was recovered during a study of memory CD4+ T cells and cytomegalovirus serostatus. For the study at large: Healthy Belgian adult donors included under ten CMV-positive and 24 CMV-negative people.

Clones were sequenced by immunoSEQ multiplex PCR, and TCRdb holds only the in-frame ones, with some missing. The top ten clones hold approximately 0.8% of a sample with 30,000 to 50,000 clones, around 78% of them seen once. Single viable CD3+CD4+CD8-CD45RO+ cells were sorted as the memory CD4+ T cells. Serostatus was set by detecting CMV pp150, pp28, p38, p52 IgG. This receptor was obtained from an adult in good health and CMV-seronegative. Sample: memory CD4+ T cells from blood.

CDR3 residues: CATRDRSNQPQHF. In DNA, the CDR3 is TGTGCCACCCGGGACAGGAGCAATCAGCCCCAGCATTTT. The rearrangement joins TRBV2 to TRBJ1-5, with TRBD1 matching over 8 bases. J lost 1 base, V lost 10 bases, and 3 bases had no gene match. There are 13 residues in the CDR3. CDR1 is SNHLY and CDR2 is FYNNEI in the germline V gene. Full variable domain (missing parts from reference TRBV2 and TRBJ1-5): EPEVTQTPSHQVTQMGQEVILRCVPISNHLYFYWYRQILGQKVEFLVSFYNNEISEKSEIFDDQFSVERPDGSNFTLKIRSTKLEDSAMYFCATRDRSNQPQHFGDGTRLSIL.